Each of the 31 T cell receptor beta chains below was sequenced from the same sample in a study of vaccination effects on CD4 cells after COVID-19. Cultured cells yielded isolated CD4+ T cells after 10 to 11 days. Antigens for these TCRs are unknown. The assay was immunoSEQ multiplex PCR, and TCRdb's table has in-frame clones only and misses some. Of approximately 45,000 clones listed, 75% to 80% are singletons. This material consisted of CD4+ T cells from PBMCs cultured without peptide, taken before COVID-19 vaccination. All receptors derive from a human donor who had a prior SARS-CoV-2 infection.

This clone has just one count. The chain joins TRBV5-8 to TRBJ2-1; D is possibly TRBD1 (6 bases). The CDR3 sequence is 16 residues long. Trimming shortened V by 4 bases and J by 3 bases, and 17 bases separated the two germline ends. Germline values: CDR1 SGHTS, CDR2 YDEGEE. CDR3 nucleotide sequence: TGTGCCAGCAGCGTGGAATACCGGGACATCTACAATGAGCAGTTCTTC. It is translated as CASSVEYRDIYNEQFF.

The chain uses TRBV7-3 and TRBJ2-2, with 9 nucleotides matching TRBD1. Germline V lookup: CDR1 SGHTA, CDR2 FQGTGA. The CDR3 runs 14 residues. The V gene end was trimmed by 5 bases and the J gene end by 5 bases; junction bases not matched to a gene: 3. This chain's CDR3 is CASSPGTGTGELFF. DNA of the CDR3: TGTGCCAGCAGCCCAGGGACAGGGACCGGGGAGCTGTTTTTT.

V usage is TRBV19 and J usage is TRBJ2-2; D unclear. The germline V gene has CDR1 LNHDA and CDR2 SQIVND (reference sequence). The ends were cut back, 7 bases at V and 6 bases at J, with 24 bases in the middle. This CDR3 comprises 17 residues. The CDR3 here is CASTSPRREGRAGELFF. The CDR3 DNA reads TGTGCCAGTACCTCGCCTCGTCGAGAAGGGCGCGCCGGGGAGCTGTTTTTT.

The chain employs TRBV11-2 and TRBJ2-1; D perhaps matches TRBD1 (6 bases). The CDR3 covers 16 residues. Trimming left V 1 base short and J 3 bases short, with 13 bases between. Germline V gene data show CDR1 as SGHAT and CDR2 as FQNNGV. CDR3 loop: CASSLVTGQLYNEQFF. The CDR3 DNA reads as TGTGCCAGCAGCTTAGTCACAGGACAGCTCTACAATGAGCAGTTCTTC.

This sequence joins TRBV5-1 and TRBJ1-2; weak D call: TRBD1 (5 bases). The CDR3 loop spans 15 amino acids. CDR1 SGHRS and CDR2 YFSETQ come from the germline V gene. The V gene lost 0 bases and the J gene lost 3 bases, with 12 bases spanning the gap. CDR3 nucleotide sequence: TGCGCCAGCAGCTTGGTGGCAGGGAGTGACTATGGCTACACCTTC. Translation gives CASSLVAGSDYGYTF.

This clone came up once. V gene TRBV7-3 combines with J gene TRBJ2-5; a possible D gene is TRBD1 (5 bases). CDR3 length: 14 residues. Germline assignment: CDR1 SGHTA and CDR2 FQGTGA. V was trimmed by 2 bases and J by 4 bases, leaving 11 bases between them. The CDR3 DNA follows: TGTGCCAGCAGCTTAGCAGGGTCATTAGAGACCCAGTACTTC. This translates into CASSLAGSLETQYF.

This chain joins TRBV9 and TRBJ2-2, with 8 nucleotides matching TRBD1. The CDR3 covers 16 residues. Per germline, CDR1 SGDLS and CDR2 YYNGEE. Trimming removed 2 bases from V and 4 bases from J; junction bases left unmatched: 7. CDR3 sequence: CASSVMQGAGTGELFF. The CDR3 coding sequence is TGTGCCAGCAGCGTGATGCAGGGGGCGGGCACCGGGGAGCTGTTTTTT.

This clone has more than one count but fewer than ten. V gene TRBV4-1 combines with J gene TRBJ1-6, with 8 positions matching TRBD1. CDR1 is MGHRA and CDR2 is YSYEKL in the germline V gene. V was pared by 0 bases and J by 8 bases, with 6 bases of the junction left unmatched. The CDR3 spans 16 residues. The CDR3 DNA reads TGCGCCAGCAGCCAAGATAGGACAGGGTCATATTCACCCCTCCACTTT. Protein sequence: CASSQDRTGSYSPLHF.

The CDR3 DNA reads TGCGCCAGCAGCGAACGAACTGGAGAGACCCAGTACTTC. Protein sequence: CASSERTGETQYF. V and J are TRBV5-1 and TRBJ2-5; unclear D gene. V lost 4 bases, J lost 4 bases, and 11 bases lay in between. This CDR3 region has 13 residues. The germline V gene has CDR1 SGHRS and CDR2 YFSETQ.

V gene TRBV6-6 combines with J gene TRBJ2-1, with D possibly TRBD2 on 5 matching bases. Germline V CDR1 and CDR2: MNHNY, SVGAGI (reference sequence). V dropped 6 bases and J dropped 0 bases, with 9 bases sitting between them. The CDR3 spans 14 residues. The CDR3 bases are TGTGCCAGCAGGACTACTTCCTCCTACAATGAGCAGTTCTTC. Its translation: CASRTTSSYNEQFF.

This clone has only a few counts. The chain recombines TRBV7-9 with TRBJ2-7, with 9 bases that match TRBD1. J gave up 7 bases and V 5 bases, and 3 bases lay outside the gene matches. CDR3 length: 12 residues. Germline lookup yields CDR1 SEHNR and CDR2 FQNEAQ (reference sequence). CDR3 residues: CASSPGTGEQYF. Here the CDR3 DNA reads TGTGCCAGCAGCCCTGGGACAGGGGAGCAGTACTTC. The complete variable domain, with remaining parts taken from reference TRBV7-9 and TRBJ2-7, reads DTGVSQNPRHKITKRGQNVTFRCDPISEHNRLYWYRQTLGQGPEFLTYFQNEAQLEKSRLLSDRFSAERPKGSFSTLEIQRTEQGDSAMYLCASSPGTGEQYFGPGTRLTVT.

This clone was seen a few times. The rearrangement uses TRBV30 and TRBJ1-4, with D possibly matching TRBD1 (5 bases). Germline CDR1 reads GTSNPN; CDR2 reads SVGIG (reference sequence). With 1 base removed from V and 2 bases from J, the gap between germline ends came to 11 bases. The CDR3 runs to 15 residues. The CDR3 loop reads CAWSGQGVTNEKLFF. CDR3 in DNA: TGTGCCTGGAGTGGGCAAGGGGTGACTAATGAAAAACTGTTTTTT.

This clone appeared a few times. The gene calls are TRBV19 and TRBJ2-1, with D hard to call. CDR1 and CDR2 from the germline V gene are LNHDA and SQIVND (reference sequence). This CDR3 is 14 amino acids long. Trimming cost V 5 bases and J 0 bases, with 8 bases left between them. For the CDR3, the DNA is TGTGCCAGTAGTTCCCTCGGCTCCTACAATGAGCAGTTCTTC. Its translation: CASSSLGSYNEQFF. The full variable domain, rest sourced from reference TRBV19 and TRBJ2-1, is DGGITQSPKYLFRKEGQNVTLSCEQNLNHDAMYWYRQDPGQGLRLIYYSQIVNDFQKGDIAEGYSVSREKKESFPLTVTSAQKNPTAFYLCASSSLGSYNEQFFGPGTRLTVL.

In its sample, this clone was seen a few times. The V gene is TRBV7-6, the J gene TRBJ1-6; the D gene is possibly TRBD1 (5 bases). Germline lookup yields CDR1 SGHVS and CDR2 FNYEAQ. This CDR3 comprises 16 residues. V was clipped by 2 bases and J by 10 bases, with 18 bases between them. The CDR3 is CASSLNPGREVSPLHF. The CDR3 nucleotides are TGTGCCAGCAGCTTAAATCCGGGCAGGGAAGTATCACCCCTCCACTTT.

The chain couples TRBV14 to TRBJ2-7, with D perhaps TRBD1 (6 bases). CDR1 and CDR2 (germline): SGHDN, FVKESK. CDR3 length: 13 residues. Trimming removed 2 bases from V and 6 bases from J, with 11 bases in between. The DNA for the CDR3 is TGTGCCAGCAGCCAATTTCAGGGGACCGAGCAGTACTTC. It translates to CASSQFQGTEQYF.

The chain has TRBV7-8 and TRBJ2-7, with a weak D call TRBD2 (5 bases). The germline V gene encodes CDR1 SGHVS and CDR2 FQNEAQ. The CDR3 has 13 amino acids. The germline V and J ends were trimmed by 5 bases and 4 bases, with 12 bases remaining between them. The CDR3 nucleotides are TGTGCCAGCAGCCCCCGGACTGGTTACGAGCAGTACTTC. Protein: CASSPRTGYEQYF.

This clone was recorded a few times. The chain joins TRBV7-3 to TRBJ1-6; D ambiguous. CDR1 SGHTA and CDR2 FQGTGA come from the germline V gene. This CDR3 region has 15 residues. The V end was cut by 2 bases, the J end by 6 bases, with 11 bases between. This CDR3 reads CASSLFSGGNSPLHF. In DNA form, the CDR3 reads TGTGCCAGCAGCTTATTTTCGGGAGGTAATTCACCCCTCCACTTT.

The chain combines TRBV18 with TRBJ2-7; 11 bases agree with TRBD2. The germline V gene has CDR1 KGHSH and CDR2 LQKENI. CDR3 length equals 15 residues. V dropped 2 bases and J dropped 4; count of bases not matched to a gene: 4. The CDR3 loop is CASSPGTSGEYEQYF. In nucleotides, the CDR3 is TGTGCCAGCTCACCAGGGACTAGCGGAGAATACGAGCAGTACTTC. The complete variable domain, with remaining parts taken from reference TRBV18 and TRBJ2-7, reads NAGVMQNPRHLVRRRGQEARLRCSPMKGHSHVYWYRQLPEEGLKFMVYLQKENIIDESGMPKERFSAEFPKEGPSILRIQQVVRGDSAAYFCASSPGTSGEYEQYFGPGTRLTVT.

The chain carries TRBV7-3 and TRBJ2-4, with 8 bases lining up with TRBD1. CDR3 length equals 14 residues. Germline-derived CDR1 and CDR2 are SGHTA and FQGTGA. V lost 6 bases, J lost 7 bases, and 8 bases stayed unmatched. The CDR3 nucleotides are TGTGCCAGCAGGACGGGGCAGGGGGCGAACATTCAGTACTTC. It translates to CASRTGQGANIQYF.

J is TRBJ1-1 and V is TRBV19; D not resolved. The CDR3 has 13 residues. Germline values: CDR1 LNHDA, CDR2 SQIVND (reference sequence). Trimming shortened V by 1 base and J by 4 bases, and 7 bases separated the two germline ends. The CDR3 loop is CASSIGQGTEAFF. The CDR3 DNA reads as TGTGCCAGTAGTATAGGACAAGGCACTGAAGCTTTCTTT.

CDR3 sequence reads: CSVESGGGYTEAFF. CDR3 sequence (DNA): TGCAGCGTTGAGTCCGGGGGAGGTTACACTGAAGCTTTCTTT. J is TRBJ1-1 and V is TRBV29-1, with D perhaps TRBD1 (5 bases). Trimming cost V 3 bases and J 3 bases, with 14 bases left between them. Germline loops: CDR1 SQVTM, CDR2 ANQGSEA. This CDR3 spans 14 amino acids.

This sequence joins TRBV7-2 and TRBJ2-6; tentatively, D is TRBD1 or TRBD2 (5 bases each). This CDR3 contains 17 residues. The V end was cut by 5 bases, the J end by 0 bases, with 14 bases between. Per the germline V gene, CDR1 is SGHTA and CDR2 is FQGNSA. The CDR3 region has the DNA TGTGCCAGCAGCCCCTCTTCCGGGACCTCTGGGGCCAACGTCCTGACTTTC. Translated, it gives CASSPSSGTSGANVLTF.

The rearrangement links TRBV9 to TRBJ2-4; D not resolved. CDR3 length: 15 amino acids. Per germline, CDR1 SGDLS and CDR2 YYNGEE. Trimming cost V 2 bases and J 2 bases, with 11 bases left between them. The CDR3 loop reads CASSVAPAPKNIQYF. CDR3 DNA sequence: TGTGCCAGCAGCGTGGCACCAGCGCCCAAAAACATTCAGTACTTC.

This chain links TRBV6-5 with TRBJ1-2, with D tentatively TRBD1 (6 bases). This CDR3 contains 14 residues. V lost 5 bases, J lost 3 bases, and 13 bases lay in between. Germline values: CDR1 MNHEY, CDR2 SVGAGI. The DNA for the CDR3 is TGTGCCAGCAGTAAACGACAGGATGACTATGGCTACACCTTC. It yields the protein CASSKRQDDYGYTF.

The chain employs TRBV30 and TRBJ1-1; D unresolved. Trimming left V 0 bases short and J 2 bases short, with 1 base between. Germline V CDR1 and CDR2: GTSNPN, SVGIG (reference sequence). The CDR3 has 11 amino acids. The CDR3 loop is CAWSVNTEAFF. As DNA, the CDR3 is TGTGCCTGGAGTGTCAACACTGAAGCTTTCTTT.

The CDR3 sequence is CASSRRAVEPYEQYF. CDR3 nucleotide sequence: TGTGCCAGCAGCCGGCGGGCAGTGGAACCCTACGAGCAGTACTTC. The chain couples TRBV5-4 to TRBJ2-7; TRBD2 is a possible D gene (5 bases). Germline CDR1 SGHNT, CDR2 YYREEE (reference sequence). The CDR3 loop spans 15 amino acids. The ends were cut back, 4 bases at V and 2 bases at J, with 16 bases in the middle.

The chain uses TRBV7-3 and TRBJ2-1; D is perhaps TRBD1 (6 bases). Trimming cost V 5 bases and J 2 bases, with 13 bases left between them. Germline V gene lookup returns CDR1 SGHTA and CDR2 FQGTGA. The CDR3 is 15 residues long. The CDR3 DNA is TGTGCCAGCAGCAACTCACAGGGAACCTACAATGAGCAGTTCTTC. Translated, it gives CASSNSQGTYNEQFF.

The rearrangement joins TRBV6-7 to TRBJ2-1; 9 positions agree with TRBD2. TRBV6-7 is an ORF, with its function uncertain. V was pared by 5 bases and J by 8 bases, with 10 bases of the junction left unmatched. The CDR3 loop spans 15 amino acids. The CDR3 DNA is TGTGCCAGCAGTCCACGTCTAGCGGGGTCGTATGAGCAGTTCTTC. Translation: CASSPRLAGSYEQFF.

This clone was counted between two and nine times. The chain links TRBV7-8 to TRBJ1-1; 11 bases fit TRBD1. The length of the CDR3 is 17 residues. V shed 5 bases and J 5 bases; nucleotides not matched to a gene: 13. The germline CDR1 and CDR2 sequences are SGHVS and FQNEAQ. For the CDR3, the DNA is TGTGCCAGCAGCCCACGGTCGGGACAGGGGGGATCGACTGAAGCTTTCTTT. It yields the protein CASSPRSGQGGSTEAFF.

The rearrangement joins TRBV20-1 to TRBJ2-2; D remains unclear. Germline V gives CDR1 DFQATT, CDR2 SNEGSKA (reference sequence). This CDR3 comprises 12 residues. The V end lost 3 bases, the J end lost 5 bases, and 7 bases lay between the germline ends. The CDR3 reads CSASRGTGELFF. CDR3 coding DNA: TGCAGTGCTAGTCGTGGGACCGGGGAGCTGTTTTTT.

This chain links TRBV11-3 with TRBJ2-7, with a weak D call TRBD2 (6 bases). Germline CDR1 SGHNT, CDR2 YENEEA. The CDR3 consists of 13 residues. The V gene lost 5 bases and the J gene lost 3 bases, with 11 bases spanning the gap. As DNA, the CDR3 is TGTGCCAGCAGCATTGGGACTGTCTACGAGCAGTACTTC. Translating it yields CASSIGTVYEQYF.